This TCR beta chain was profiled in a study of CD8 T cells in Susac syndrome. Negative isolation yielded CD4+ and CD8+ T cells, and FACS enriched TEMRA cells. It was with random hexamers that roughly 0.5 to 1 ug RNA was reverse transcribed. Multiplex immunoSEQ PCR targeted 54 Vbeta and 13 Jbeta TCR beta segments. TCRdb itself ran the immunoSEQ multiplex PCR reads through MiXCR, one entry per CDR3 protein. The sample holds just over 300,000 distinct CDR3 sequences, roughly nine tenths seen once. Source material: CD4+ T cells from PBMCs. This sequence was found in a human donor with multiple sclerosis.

CDR3 in amino acids: CASSQPDRPGAPFTVKNIQYF. The CDR3 DNA sequence: TGCGCCAGCAGCCAACCCGACCGGCCAGGGGCCCCTTTCACGGTCAAAAACATTCAGTACTTC. The V call is TRBV4-1, the J call TRBJ2-4; a possible D gene is TRBD1 (6 bases). The CDR3 contains 21 residues. Germline values: CDR1 MGHRA, CDR2 YSYEKL. V lost 2 bases and J 3 bases, leaving 29 bases between the germline ends.